This T cell receptor beta chain was observed in a study of CD8 T cells in Susac syndrome. Looked up from germline, CDR1 is MNHEY and CDR2 is SMNVEV (reference sequence). The CDR3 length is 13 residues. The patients who served as multiple sclerosis controls were treatment-naive and had stable or active relapsing-remitting disease that fulfilled the revised McDonald criteria. With random hexamers, reverse transcription was performed on about 0.5 to 1 ug of RNA. TCRdb re-analysed the immunoSEQ multiplex PCR reads in MiXCR, keeping a single row per CDR3 protein. Among 330,000 or so distinct CDR3 sequences, about 91% were seen once, and the ten largest hold roughly 0.17%.

The origin of this receptor is a human donor with multiple sclerosis. The sample consisted of CD8+ T cells from PBMCs. The chain links TRBV27 to TRBJ2-1; D not certain. The CDR3 DNA is TGTGGGACCTGCGATAGAGTAGCTAGTGAGCAGTTCTTC. It codes for CGTCDRVASEQFF.